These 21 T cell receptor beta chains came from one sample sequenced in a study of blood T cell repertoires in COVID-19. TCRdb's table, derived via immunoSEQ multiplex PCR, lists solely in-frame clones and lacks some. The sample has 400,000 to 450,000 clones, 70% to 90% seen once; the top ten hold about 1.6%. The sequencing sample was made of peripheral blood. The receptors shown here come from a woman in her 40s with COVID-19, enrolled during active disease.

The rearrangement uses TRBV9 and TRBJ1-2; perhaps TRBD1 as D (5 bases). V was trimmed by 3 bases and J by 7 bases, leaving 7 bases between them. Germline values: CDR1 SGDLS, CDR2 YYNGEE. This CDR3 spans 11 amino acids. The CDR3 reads CASSGGGGYTF. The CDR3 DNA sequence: TGTGCCAGCAGCGGGGGCGGTGGCTACACCTTC.

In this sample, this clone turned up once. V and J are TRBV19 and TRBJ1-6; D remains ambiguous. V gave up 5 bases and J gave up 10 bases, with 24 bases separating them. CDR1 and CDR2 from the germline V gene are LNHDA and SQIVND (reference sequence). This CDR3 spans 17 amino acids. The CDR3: CASSVLSGDHLGSPLHF. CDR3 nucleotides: TGTGCCAGTAGTGTCCTGTCCGGGGATCATCTAGGCTCACCCCTCCACTTT. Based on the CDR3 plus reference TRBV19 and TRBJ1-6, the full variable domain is DGGITQSPKYLFRKEGQNVTLSCEQNLNHDAMYWYRQDPGQGLRLIYYSQIVNDFQKGDIAEGYSVSREKKESFPLTVTSAQKNPTAFYLCASSVLSGDHLGSPLHFGNGTRLTVT.

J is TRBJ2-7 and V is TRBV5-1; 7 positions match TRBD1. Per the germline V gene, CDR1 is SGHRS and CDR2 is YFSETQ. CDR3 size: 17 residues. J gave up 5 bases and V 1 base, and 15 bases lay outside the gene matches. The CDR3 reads CASSLRVGRQGMDEQYF. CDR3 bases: TGCGCCAGCAGCTTGAGGGTGGGGAGACAGGGCATGGACGAGCAGTACTTC.

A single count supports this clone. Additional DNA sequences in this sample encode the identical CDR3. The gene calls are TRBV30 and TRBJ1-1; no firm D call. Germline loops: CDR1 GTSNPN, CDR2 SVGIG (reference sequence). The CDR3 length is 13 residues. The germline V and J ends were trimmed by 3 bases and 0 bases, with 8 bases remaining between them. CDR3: CAWSPGVNTEAFF. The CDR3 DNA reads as TGTGCCTGGAGCCCGGGAGTGAACACTGAAGCTTTCTTT.

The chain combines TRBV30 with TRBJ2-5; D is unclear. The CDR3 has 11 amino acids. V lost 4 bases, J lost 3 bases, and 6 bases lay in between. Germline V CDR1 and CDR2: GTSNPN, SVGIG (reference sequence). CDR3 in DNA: TGTGCCTGGACCCCCAAAGAGACCCAGTACTTC. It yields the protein CAWTPKETQYF.

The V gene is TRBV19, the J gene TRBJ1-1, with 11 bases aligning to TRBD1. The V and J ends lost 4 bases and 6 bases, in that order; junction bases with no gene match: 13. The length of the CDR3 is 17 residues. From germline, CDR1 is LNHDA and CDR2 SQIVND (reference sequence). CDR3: CASSKDRGRLTGSEAFF. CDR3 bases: TGTGCCAGTAGTAAGGACAGGGGGCGGCTGACGGGATCTGAAGCTTTCTTT.

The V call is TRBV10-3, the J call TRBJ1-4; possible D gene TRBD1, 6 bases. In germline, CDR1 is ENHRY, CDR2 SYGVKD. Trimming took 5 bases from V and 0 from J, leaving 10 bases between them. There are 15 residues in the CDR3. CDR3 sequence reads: CAISPQGATNEKLFF. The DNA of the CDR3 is TGTGCCATCAGTCCACAGGGCGCAACTAATGAAAAACTGTTTTTT.

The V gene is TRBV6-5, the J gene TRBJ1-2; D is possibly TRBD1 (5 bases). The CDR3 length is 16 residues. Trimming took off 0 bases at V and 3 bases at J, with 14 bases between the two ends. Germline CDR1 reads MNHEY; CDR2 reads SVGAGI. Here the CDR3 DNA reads TGTGCCAGCAGTTACTCAATCCGGGGGGGACACTATGGCTACACCTTC. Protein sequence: CASSYSIRGGHYGYTF.

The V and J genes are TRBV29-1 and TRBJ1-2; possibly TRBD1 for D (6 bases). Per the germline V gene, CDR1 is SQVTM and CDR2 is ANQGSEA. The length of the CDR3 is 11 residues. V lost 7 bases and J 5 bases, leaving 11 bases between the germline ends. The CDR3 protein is CSATGPYGYTF. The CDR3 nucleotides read TGCAGCGCGACAGGACCTTATGGCTACACCTTC.

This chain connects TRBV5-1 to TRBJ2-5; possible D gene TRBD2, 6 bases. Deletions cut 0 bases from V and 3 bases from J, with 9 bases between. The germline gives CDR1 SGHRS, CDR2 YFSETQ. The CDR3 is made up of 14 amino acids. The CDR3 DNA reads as TGCGCCAGCAGCTTGGTTCCGGGGGAAGAGACCCAGTACTTC. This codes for CASSLVPGEETQYF.

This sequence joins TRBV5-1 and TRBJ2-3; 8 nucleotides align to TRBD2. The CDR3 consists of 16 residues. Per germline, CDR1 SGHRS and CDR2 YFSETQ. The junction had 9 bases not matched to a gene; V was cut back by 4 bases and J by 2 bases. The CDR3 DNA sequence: TGCGCCAGCAGCCGCGGGACTAGTGAGGACACAGATACGCAGTATTTT. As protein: CASSRGTSEDTDTQYF.

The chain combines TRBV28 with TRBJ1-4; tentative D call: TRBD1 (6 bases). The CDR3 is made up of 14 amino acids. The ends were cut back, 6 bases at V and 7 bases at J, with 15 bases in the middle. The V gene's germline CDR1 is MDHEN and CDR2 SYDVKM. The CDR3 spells CASSLGGLGEKLFF. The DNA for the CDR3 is TGTGCCAGCAGCTTGGGGGGGCTCGGTGAAAAACTGTTTTTT.

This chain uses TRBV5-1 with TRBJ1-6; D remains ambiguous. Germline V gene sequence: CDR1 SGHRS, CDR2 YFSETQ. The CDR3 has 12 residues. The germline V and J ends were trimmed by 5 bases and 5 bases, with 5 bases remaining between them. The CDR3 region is CASSRDNSPLHF. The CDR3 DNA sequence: TGCGCCAGCAGTCGGGATAATTCACCCCTCCACTTT.

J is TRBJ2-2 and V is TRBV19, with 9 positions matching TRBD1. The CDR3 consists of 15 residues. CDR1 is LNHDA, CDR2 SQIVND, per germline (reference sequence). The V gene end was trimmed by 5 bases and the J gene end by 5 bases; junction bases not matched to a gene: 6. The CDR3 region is CASSLGQGRTGELFF. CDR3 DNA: TGTGCCAGTAGTCTAGGACAGGGGCGGACCGGGGAGCTGTTTTTT.

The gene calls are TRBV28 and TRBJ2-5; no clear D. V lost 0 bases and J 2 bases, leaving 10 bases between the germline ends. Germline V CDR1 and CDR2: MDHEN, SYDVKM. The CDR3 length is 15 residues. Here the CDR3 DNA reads TGTGCCAGCAGTTTATGGGGCAGGCTACAAGAGACCCAGTACTTC. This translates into CASSLWGRLQETQYF.

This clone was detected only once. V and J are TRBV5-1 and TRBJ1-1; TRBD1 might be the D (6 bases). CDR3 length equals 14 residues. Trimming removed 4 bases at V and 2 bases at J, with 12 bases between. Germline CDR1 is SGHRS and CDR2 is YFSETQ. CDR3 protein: CASSGQKGNTEAFF. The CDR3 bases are TGCGCCAGCAGCGGACAGAAAGGTAACACTGAAGCTTTCTTT.

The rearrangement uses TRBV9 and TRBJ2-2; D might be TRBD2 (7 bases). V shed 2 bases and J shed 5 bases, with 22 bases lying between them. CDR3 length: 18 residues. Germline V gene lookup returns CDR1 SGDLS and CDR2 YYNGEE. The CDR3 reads CASSVSRRTGRGTGELFF. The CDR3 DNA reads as TGTGCCAGCAGCGTTTCTCGCCGAACAGGGAGGGGAACCGGGGAGCTGTTTTTT. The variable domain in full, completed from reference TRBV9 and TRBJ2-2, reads DSGVTQTPKHLITATGQRVTLRCSPRSGDLSVYWYQQSLDQGLQFLIQYYNGEERAKGNILERFSAQQFPDLHSELNLSSLELGDSALYFCASSVSRRTGRGTGELFFGEGSRLTVL.

CDR3 nucleotides: TGTGCCAGCAGTTACGCGAACTCCTACGAGCAGTACTTC. This gives the protein CASSYANSYEQYF. The chain uses TRBV6-2 or TRBV6-3 and TRBJ2-7, with D unclear. Per the germline V gene, CDR1 is MNHEY and CDR2 is SVGEGT. The V and J ends lost 2 bases and 0 bases respectively, with 5 bases between them. The CDR3 consists of 13 residues.

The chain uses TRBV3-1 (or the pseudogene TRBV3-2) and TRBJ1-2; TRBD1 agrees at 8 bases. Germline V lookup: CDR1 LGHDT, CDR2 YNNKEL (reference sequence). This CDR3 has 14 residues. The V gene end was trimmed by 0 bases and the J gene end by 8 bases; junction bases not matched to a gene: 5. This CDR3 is CASSQEFPGGGYTF. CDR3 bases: TGTGCCAGCAGCCAAGAATTCCCAGGGGGCGGCTACACCTTC.

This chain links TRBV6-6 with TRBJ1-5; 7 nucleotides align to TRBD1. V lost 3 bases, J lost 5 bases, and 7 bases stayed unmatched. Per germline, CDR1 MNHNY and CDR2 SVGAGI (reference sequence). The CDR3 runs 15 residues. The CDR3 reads CASSYVVGTDQPQHF. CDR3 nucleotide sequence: TGTGCCAGCAGTTATGTTGTGGGGACAGATCAGCCCCAGCATTTT.

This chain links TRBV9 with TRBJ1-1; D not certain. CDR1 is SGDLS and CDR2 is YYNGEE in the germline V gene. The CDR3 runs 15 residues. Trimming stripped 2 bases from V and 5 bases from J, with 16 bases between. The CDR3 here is CASSVEGLQPTEAFF. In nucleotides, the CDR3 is TGTGCCAGCAGCGTCGAGGGTCTCCAGCCTACTGAAGCTTTCTTT.